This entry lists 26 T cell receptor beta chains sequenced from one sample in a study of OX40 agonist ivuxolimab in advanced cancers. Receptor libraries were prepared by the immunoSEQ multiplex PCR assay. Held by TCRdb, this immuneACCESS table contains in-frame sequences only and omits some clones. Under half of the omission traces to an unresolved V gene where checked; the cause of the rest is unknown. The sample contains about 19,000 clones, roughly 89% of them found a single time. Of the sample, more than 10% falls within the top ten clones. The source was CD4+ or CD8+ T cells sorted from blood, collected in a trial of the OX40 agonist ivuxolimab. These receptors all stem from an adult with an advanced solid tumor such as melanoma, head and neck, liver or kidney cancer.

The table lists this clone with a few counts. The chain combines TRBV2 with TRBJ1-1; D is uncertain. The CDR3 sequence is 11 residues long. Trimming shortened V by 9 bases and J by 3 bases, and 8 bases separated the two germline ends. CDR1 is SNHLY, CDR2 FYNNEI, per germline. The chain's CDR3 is CASSYDTEAFF. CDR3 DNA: TGTGCCAGTTCCTACGACACTGAAGCTTTCTTT. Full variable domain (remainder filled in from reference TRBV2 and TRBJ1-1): EPEVTQTPSHQVTQMGQEVILRCVPISNHLYFYWYRQILGQKVEFLVSFYNNEISEKSEIFDDQFSVERPDGSNFTLKIRSTKLEDSAMYFCASSYDTEAFFGQGTRLTVV.

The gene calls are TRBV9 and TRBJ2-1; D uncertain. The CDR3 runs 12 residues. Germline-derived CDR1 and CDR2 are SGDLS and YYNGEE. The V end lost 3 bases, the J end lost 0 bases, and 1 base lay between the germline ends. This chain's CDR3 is CASSASYNEQFF. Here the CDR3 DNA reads TGTGCCAGCAGCGCCTCCTACAATGAGCAGTTCTTC.

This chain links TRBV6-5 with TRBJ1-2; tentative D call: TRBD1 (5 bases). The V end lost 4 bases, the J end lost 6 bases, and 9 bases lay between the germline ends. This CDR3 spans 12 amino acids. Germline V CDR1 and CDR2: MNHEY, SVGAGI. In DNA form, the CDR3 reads TGTGCCAGCAGTTCCCTCAGGGATGGCTACACCTTC. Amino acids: CASSSLRDGYTF.

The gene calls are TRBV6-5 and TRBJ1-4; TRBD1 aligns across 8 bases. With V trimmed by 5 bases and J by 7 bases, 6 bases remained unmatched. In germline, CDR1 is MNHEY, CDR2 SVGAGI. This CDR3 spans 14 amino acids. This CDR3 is CASSLRDRPEKLFF. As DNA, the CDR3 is TGTGCCAGCAGTCTCCGGGACAGGCCTGAAAAACTGTTTTTT.

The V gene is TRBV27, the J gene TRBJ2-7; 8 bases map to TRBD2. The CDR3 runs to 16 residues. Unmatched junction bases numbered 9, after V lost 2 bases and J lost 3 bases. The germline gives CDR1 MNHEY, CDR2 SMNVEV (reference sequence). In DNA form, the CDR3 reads TGTGCCAGCAGTTTAATAGCGGGAAGATACGACTACGAGCAGTACTTC. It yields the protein CASSLIAGRYDYEQYF.

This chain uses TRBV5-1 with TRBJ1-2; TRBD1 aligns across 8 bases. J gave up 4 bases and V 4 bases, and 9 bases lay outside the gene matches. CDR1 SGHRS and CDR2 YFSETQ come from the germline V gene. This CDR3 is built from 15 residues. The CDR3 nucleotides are TGCGCCAGCAGCCAAGTACCACAGGGGGGCTATGGCTACACCTTC. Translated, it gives CASSQVPQGGYGYTF.

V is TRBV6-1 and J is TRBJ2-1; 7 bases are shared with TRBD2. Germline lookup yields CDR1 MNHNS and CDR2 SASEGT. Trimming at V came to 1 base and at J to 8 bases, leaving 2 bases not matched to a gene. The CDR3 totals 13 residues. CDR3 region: CASSEVTSDEQFF. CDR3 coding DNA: TGTGCCAGCAGTGAAGTCACTAGCGATGAGCAGTTCTTC.

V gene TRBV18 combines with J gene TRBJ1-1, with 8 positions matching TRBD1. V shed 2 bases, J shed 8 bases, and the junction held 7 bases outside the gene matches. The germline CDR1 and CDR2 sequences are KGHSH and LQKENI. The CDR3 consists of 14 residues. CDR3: CASSPGTGPPEAFF. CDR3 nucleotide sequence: TGTGCCAGCTCACCAGGGACAGGACCACCAGAAGCTTTCTTT.

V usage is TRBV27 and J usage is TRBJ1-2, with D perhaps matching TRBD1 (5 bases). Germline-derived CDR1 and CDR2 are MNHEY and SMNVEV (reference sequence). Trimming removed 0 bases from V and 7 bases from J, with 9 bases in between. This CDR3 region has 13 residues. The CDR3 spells CASSLSAGLGYTF. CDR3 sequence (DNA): TGTGCCAGCAGTTTATCGGCAGGGCTTGGCTACACCTTC.

The DNA for the CDR3 is TGTGCCAGCAGCTTGGACACGTTTATTGAAGCTTTCTTT. Translated: CASSLDTFIEAFF. The genes are TRBV5-4 and TRBJ1-1; D is ambiguous. The CDR3 spans 13 residues. The V gene lost 0 bases and the J gene lost 7 bases, with 10 bases spanning the gap. In germline, CDR1 is SGHNT, CDR2 YYREEE (reference sequence).

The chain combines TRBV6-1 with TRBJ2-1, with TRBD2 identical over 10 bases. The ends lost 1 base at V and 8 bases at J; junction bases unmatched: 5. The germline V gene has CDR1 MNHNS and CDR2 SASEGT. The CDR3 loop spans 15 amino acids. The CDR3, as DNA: TGTGCCAGCAGTGAAGTTCCCCTAGCGGGAGATGAGCAGTTCTTC. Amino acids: CASSEVPLAGDEQFF.

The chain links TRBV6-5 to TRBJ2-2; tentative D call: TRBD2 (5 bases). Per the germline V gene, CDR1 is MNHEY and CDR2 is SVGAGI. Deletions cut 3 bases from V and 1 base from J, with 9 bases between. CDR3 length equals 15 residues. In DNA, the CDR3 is TGTGCCAGCAGTTATCAGCGGAGGAACACCGGGGAGCTGTTTTTT. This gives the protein CASSYQRRNTGELFF.

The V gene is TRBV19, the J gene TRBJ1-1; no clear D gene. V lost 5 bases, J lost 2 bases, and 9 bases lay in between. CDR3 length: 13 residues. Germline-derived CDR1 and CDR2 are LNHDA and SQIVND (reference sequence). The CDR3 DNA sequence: TGTGCCAGTAGTCCCGGGCTCAACACTGAAGCTTTCTTT. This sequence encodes CASSPGLNTEAFF.

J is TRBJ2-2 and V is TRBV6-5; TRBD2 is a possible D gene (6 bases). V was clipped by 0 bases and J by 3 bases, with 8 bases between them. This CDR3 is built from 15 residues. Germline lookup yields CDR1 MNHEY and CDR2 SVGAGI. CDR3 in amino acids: CASSYSLADTGELFF. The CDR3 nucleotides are TGTGCCAGCAGTTACTCACTAGCAGACACCGGGGAGCTGTTTTTT.

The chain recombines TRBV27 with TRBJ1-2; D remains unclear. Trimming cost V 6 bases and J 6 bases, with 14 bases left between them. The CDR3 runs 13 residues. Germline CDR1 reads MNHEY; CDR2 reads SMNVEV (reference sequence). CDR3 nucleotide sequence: TGTGCCAGCAGCCCAACTCTCTTCCATGGCTACACCTTC. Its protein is CASSPTLFHGYTF.

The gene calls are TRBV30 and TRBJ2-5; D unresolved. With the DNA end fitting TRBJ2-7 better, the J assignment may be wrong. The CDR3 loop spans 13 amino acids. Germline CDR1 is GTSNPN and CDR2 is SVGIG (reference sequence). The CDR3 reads CAWGVRRGTEQYF. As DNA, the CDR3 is TGTGCCTGGGGCGTCCGACGAGGAACCGAGCAGTACTTC.

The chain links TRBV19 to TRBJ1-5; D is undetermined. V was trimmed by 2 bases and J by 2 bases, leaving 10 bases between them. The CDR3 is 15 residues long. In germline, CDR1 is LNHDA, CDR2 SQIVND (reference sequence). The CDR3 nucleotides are TGTGCCAGTAGTATACCCGGGTCGGGCAATCAGCCCCAGCATTTT. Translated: CASSIPGSGNQPQHF.

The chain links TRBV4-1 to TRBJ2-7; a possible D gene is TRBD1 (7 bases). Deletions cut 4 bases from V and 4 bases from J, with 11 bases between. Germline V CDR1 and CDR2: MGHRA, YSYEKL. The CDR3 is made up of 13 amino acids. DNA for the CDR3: TGCGCCAGCAGCCTCCAGGGGGGTTACGAGCAGTACTTC. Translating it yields CASSLQGGYEQYF.

DNA for the CDR3: TGTGCCAGTAGTATAGATGCGACGGAGGGAAACACCATATATTTT. Protein product: CASSIDATEGNTIYF. The chain joins TRBV19 to TRBJ1-3; D not resolved. The CDR3 extends over 15 amino acids. Germline CDR1 reads LNHDA; CDR2 reads SQIVND (reference sequence). V lost 0 bases to trimming and J lost 4 bases, with 10 bases between them.

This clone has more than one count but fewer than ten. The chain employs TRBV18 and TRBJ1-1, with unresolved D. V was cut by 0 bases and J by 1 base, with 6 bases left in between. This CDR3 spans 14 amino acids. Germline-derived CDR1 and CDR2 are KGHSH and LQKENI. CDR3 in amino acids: CASSPPSGNTEAFF. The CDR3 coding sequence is TGTGCCAGCTCACCACCTTCGGGGAACACTGAAGCTTTCTTT.

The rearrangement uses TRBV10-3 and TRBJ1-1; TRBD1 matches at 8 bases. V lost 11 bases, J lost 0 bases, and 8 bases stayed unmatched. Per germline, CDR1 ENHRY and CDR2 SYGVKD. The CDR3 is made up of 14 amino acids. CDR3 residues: CAVSTGGVNTEAFF. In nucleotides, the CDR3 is TGTGCCGTTTCTACAGGGGGTGTGAACACTGAAGCTTTCTTT.

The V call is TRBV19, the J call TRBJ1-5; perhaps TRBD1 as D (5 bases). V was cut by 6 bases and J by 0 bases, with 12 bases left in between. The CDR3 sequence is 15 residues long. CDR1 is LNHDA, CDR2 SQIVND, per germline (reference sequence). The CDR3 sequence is CASRAHRNSNQPQHF. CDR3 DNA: TGTGCCAGTAGGGCACACAGGAATAGCAATCAGCCCCAGCATTTT. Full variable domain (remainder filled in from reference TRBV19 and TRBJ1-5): DGGITQSPKYLFRKEGQNVTLSCEQNLNHDAMYWYRQDPGQGLRLIYYSQIVNDFQKGDIAEGYSVSREKKESFPLTVTSAQKNPTAFYLCASRAHRNSNQPQHFGDGTRLSIL.

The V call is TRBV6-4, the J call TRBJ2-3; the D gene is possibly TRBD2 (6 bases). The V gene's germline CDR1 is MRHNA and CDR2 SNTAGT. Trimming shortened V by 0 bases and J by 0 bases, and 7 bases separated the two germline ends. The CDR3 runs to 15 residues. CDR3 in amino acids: CASSDSAGSTDTQYF. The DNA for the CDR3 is TGTGCCAGCAGTGACTCGGCGGGGAGCACAGATACGCAGTATTTT.

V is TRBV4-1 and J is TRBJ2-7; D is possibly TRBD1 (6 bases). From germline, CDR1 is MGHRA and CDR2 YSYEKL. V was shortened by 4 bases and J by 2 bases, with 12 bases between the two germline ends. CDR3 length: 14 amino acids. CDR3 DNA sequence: TGCGCCAGCAGCCCCATAGGGGGAACCTACGAGCAGTACTTC. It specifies CASSPIGGTYEQYF.

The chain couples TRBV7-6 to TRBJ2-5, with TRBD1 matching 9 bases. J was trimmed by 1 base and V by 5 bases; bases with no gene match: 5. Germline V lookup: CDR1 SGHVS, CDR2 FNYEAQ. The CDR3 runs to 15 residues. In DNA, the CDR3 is TGTGCCAGCAGCGGATTACAGGGGGCCCAAGAGACCCAGTACTTC. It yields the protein CASSGLQGAQETQYF.

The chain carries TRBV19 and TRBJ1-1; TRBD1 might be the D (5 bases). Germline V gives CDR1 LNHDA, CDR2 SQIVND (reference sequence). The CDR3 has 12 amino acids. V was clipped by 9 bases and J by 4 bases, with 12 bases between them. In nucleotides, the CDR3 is TGTGCCAGCCTAAGTGGGGGCACTGAAGCTTTCTTT. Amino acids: CASLSGGTEAFF.